A selection of T cell receptor beta chains follows, all from one sample in a study of cytomegalovirus exposure and HLA in healthy donors. Assay: immunoSEQ multiplex PCR; the TCRdb copy retains only in-frame clones and omits some. Its listing shows about 200,000 clones. Sequenced material: PBMCs. These receptors originate from a boy aged 5-17 years in good health and CMV-seronegative. The CDR3 runs from the conserved cysteine through the conserved F or W. The D gene is left open where the match is weak.

v_call: TRBV4-3
j_call: TRBJ1-1
d_call: NA
cdr3_nt: TGCGCCAGCAGCCAAGATTTGGGAGGAGGCCGCACTGAAGCTTTCTTT
cdr3_aa: CASSQDLGGGRTEAFF

v_call: TRBV11-3
j_call: TRBJ1-1
d_call: TRBD1
cdr3_nt: TGTGCCAGCAGCTTGGACAGGGGCACCCCTGAAGCTTTCTTT
cdr3_aa: CASSLDRGTPEAFF

v_call: TRBV5-1
j_call: TRBJ2-1
d_call: NA
cdr3_nt: TGCGCCAGCAGCTTGGCTAATGAGCAGTTCTTC
cdr3_aa: CASSLANEQFF

v_call: TRBV10-2
j_call: TRBJ2-3
d_call: TRBD2
cdr3_nt: TGCGCCAGCAGTCCCGGGACTAACGACATAGATACGCAGTATTTT
cdr3_aa: CASSPGTNDIDTQYF

v_call: TRBV4-1
j_call: TRBJ2-7
d_call: TRBD1
cdr3_nt: TGCGCCAGCAGCCTTCAGGGGACAGGGGACTACGAGCAGTACTTC
cdr3_aa: CASSLQGTGDYEQYF

v_call: TRBV18
j_call: TRBJ1-2
d_call: TRBD1
cdr3_nt: TGTGCCAGCTCGTCCGAGGGACAGGATAACTATGGCTACACCTTC
cdr3_aa: CASSSEGQDNYGYTF

v_call: TRBV5-1
j_call: TRBJ2-1
d_call: TRBD1
cdr3_nt: TGCGCCAGCAGCGTACAGGGGGATAATGAGCAGTTCTTC
cdr3_aa: CASSVQGDNEQFF

v_call: TRBV4-2
j_call: TRBJ1-4
d_call: TRBD1
cdr3_nt: TGTGCCAGCAGCCAAGGGGGGGCGGGACAGGGCTATGAAAAACTGTTTTTT
cdr3_aa: CASSQGGAGQGYEKLFF

v_call: TRBV19
j_call: TRBJ2-1
d_call: TRBD1
cdr3_nt: TGTGCCAGTAGTAGGGGCTCGCAGGGGGCTGATGAGCAGTTCTTC
cdr3_aa: CASSRGSQGADEQFF

v_call: TRBV4-3
j_call: TRBJ2-1
d_call: NA
cdr3_nt: TGCGCCAGCAGCCAAGATGGACAGACGTACAATGAGCAGTTCTTC
cdr3_aa: CASSQDGQTYNEQFF

v_call: TRBV19
j_call: TRBJ2-1
d_call: TRBD1
cdr3_nt: TGTGCCAGTGGACAGGGCAATGAGCAGTTCTTC
cdr3_aa: CASGQGNEQFF

v_call: TRBV9
j_call: TRBJ1-2
d_call: TRBD1
cdr3_nt: TGTGCCAGCAGCGAAGCCACGACAGGGTACGGTGGCTACACCTTC
cdr3_aa: CASSEATTGYGGYTF

v_call: TRBV5-1
j_call: TRBJ2-3
d_call: NA
cdr3_nt: TGCGCCAGCAGCCCGAGCACGCGAGATACGCAGTATTTT
cdr3_aa: CASSPSTRDTQYF

v_call: TRBV30
j_call: TRBJ1-2
d_call: NA
cdr3_nt: TGTGCCTGGAGTTGGGGGGTTCAAGGCTACACCTTC
cdr3_aa: CAWSWGVQGYTF

v_call: TRBV6-6
j_call: TRBJ2-3
d_call: TRBD1
cdr3_nt: TGTGCCAGCAGTTCCGGGACAGGTGGCACAGATACGCAGTATTTT
cdr3_aa: CASSSGTGGTDTQYF

v_call: TRBV15
j_call: TRBJ1-1
d_call: NA
cdr3_nt: TGTGCCACCAGCAGAGATCAATTTGAAGCTTTCTTT
cdr3_aa: CATSRDQFEAFF

v_call: TRBV2
j_call: TRBJ1-2
d_call: NA
cdr3_nt: TGTGCCAGCCCCCAGCAAGGTGGCGGTGGCTACACCTTC
cdr3_aa: CASPQQGGGGYTF

v_call: TRBV10-3
j_call: TRBJ2-2
d_call: TRBD2
cdr3_nt: TGTGCCATCAGTGAGTCGGCGCTAGCGGGCACCGGGGAGCTGTTTTTT
cdr3_aa: CAISESALAGTGELFF

v_call: TRBV7-9
j_call: TRBJ2-7
d_call: NA
cdr3_nt: TGTGCCAGCAGCTTAGGGCCTTCCCGGGATTACGAGCAGTACTTC
cdr3_aa: CASSLGPSRDYEQYF

v_call: TRBV30
j_call: TRBJ2-2
d_call: NA
cdr3_nt: TGTGCCTGGAGTCATACCCTTGCAGCCGGGGAGCTGTTTTTT
cdr3_aa: CAWSHTLAAGELFF

v_call: TRBV19
j_call: TRBJ1-6
d_call: NA
cdr3_nt: TGTGCCAGTAGTATAGGTCGGGATTATAATTCACCCCTCCACTTT
cdr3_aa: CASSIGRDYNSPLHF

v_call: TRBV6-4
j_call: TRBJ1-2
d_call: TRBD1
cdr3_nt: TGTGCCAGCAGTCCGGACAGGGGGCAAATTTATGGCTACACCTTC
cdr3_aa: CASSPDRGQIYGYTF

v_call: TRBV9
j_call: TRBJ1-1
d_call: NA
cdr3_nt: TGTGCCAGCAGCGTAGGAGGTGGATTCACTGAAGCTTTCTTT
cdr3_aa: CASSVGGGFTEAFF